Included here is one T cell receptor (beta chain) sequence, with context. This sample stems from a study of CD8+ T cells in alopecia areata. Study-level background: Oral tofacitinib (5 to 10 mg twice daily) was administered to treated patients.

Following RNA extraction, reverse transcription yielded cDNA that acted as the sequencing template. Profiling relied on immunoSEQ multiplex PCR, and the TCRdb table lists in-frame clones only, not all of them. This table holds 150,000 to 200,000 clones, around three fifths found once. The germline V gene has CDR1 SGHRS and CDR2 YFSETQ. This CDR3 spans 13 amino acids. With 6 bases removed from V and 1 base from J, the gap between germline ends came to 10 bases. This sequence joins TRBV5-1 and TRBJ1-1; perhaps TRBD1 as D (6 bases). Sequencing used CD4+ T cells sorted from blood, obtained at week 0. This TCR was recovered from a human donor with alopecia areata. CDR3 DNA: TGCGCCAGCACATGGACAGAGAACACTGAAGCTTTCTTT. As protein: CASTWTENTEAFF.